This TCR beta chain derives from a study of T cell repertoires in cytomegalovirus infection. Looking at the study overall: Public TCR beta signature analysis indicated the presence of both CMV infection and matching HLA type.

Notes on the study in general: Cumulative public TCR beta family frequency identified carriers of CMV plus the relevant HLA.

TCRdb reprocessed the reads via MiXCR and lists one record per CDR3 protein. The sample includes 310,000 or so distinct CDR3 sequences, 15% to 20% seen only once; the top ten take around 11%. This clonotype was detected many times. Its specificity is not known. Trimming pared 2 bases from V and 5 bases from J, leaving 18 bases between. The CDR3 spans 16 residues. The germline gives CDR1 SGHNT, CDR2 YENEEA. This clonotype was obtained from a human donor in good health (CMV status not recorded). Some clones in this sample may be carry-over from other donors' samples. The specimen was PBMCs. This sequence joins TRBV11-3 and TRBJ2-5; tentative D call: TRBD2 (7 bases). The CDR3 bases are TGTGCCAGCAGCTTACCGACAGTGGGGGGGCGGGAGACCCAGTACTTC. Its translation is CASSLPTVGGRETQYF.